This TCR beta chain was recorded in a study of post-analysis software for immune sequencing data. Study-wide context: Relapsing-remitting, secondary progressive and progressive-relapsing courses of multiple sclerosis were included. General study results and limits: Those with multiple sclerosis, the patient group, showed significantly lower normalized Chao1 diversity than controls. Comparison of patients with controls showed five TRBV segments more frequent in patients, TRBV5-6, TRBV5-1 and TRBV20-1 among them. Same-batch preparations were strongly co-clustered by F measure.

cDNA libraries of TCR beta carried unique molecular identifiers. It was from approximately 0.91 to 9.4 million T cells that about half a million cDNA molecules came. TCRdb re-called the PCR reads through MiXCR, storing one row per CDR3 protein. The sample lists some 370,000 distinct CDR3 sequences, less than 40% occurring once. Remarks on this clonotype: Its antigen is unidentified.

CDR3 length equals 18 residues. Germline trimming cut 5 bases from V and 6 bases from J; bases unmatched to any gene: 20. Germline CDR1 reads SEHNR; CDR2 reads FQNEAQ (reference sequence). Sequencing was performed on blood. This sequence originates from a girl under 18 with multiple sclerosis. The chain recombines TRBV7-9 with TRBJ2-5; the match to TRBD2 covers 8 bases. The CDR3 nucleotides read TGTGCCAGCAGCCAGACTAGCGCGAGGGCTACCCCACCAAAGACCCAGTACTTC. Protein sequence: CASSQTSARATPPKTQYF.